This T cell receptor (beta chain) was profiled in a study of technical replicates of blood from a few donors. TCRdb keeps only in-frame clones here, not all; method: immunoSEQ multiplex PCR. The profile shows roughly 60,000 clones, about 88% of them singletons. The germline V gene encodes CDR1 MGHRA and CDR2 YSYEKL. The germline V and J ends were trimmed by 5 bases and 1 base, with 11 bases remaining between them. The CDR3 runs to 15 residues. The receptor was isolated from a human donor in good health. Some clones in this sample may be carry-over from other donors' samples. The V call is TRBV4-1, the J call TRBJ1-4; D is possibly TRBD1 (6 bases). Input material: PBMCs. The CDR3 DNA reads TGCGCCAGCAGCACCCAACAGGGAACTAATGAAAAACTGTTTTTT. Protein sequence: CASSTQQGTNEKLFF.